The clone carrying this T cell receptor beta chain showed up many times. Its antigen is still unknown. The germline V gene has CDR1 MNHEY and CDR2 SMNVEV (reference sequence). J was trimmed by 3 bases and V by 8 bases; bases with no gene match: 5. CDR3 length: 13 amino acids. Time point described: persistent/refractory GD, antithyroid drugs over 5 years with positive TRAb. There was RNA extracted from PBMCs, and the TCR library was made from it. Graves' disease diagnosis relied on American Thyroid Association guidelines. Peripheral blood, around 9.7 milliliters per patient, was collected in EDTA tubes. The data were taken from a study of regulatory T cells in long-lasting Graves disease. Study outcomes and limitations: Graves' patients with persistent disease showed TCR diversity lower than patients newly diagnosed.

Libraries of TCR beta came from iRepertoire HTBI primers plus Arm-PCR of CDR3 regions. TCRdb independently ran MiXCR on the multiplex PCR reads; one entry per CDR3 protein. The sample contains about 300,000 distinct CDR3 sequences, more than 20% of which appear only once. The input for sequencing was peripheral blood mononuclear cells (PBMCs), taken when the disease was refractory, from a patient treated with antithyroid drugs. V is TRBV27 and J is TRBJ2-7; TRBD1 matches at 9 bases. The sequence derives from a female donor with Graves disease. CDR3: CASGPGQGYEQYF. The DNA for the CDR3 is TGTGCCAGCGGTCCGGGACAGGGCTACGAGCAGTACTTC.